A single sample is the source of the 30 T cell receptor beta chains below, sequenced in a study of T cell responses to AZD1222 COVID-19 vaccine (TCRdb year 2021). The time point label of this sample denotes: baseline before first vaccination. The library was produced with the immunoSEQ multiplex PCR assay. TCRdb took this table from immuneACCESS and kept in-frame rearrangements with V and J called. Such tables lack part of the clones; where checked against another copy, unresolved V genes explain under half of the gap, and the rest is unexplained. The sample data list about 130,000 clones, and about 91% of these were observed just once. The top ten clones comprise 1.5% to 2% of the sample. The source was peripheral blood, collected on day 0 of AZD1222 vaccination. Every receptor here comes from an adult in good health.

The J gene is TRBJ2-1, the V gene TRBV10-1; the match to TRBD2 covers 7 bases. This CDR3 is built from 14 residues. The V segment lost 7 bases and the J segment 5 bases; nucleotides outside the gene matches: 8. Germline CDR1 WNHNN, CDR2 SYGVQD (reference sequence). CDR3 sequence (DNA): TGCGCCAGCACCAGCGGGGATACCAACAATGAGCAGTTCTTC. It specifies CASTSGDTNNEQFF.

This chain links TRBV7-9 with TRBJ2-1; D may be TRBD2 (6 bases). Deletions cut 3 bases from V and 2 bases from J, with 11 bases between. Germline CDR1 is SEHNR and CDR2 is FQNEAQ (reference sequence). The CDR3 contains 15 residues. Here the CDR3 DNA reads TGTGCCAGCAGCTTCTTGGGGGGTACCTACAATGAGCAGTTCTTC. Translation: CASSFLGGTYNEQFF.

V gene TRBV7-2 combines with J gene TRBJ1-5, with a weak D call TRBD1 (5 bases). Germline V lookup: CDR1 SGHTA, CDR2 FQGNSA. There are 14 residues in the CDR3. V lost 5 bases and J 12 bases, leaving 20 bases between the germline ends. This chain's CDR3 is CASSTRGSGKLQHF. The CDR3 DNA is TGTGCCAGCAGCACCCGGGGCTCCGGGAAGCTCCAGCATTTT.

This clone showed up just a few times. V and J are TRBV6-5 and TRBJ2-7, with D tentatively TRBD1 (6 bases). The CDR3 runs to 13 residues. Germline V gene sequence: CDR1 MNHEY, CDR2 SVGAGI. CDR3 sequence reads: CALGRGEYYEQYF. CDR3 nucleotide sequence: TGTGCGTTGGGCAGGGGAGAATACTACGAGCAGTACTTC.

This rearrangement joins TRBV10-3 to TRBJ2-7; either TRBD1 or TRBD2 may fit D (5 bases each). Germline CDR1 reads ENHRY; CDR2 reads SYGVKD. This CDR3 has 11 amino acids. V shed 7 bases and J shed 9 bases, with 13 bases lying between them. For the CDR3, the DNA is TGTGCCATCACCGGAGACAGCGGGCAGTACTTC. This gives the protein CAITGDSGQYF.

This sequence joins TRBV12-3 or TRBV12-4 and TRBJ2-1; TRBD2 aligns across 8 bases. This CDR3 comprises 13 residues. Germline trimming cut 6 bases from V and 6 bases from J; bases unmatched to any gene: 4. Here the CDR3 DNA reads TGTGCCAGCAGCCTGACTAGCGCCAATGAGCAGTTCTTC. Residues: CASSLTSANEQFF.

The chain joins TRBV4-3 to TRBJ1-2; D unclear. The CDR3 runs to 15 residues. Trimming left V 4 bases short and J 4 bases short, with 16 bases between. CDR1 is LGHNA, CDR2 YSLEER, per germline. CDR3 bases: TGCGCCAGCAGCCTCGGACGCAATGGAGGCTATGGCTACACCTTC. Its translation is CASSLGRNGGYGYTF.

V usage is TRBV27 and J usage is TRBJ1-1; D is unclear. Per the germline V gene, CDR1 is MNHEY and CDR2 is SMNVEV (reference sequence). The germline V and J ends were trimmed by 5 bases and 11 bases, with 18 bases remaining between them. The CDR3 is 13 amino acids. The CDR3 DNA is TGTGCCAGCAGTCACGACCCAATTCGAGGGGCTTTCTTT. Translating gives CASSHDPIRGAFF.

The V and J genes are TRBV27 and TRBJ2-7, with D uncertain. V lost 0 bases and J lost 6, with 6 bases in between. The CDR3 extends over 12 amino acids. Germline CDR1 and CDR2: MNHEY and SMNVEV (reference sequence). The CDR3 here is CASSLSGREQYF. DNA of the CDR3: TGTGCCAGCAGTTTATCAGGCCGCGAGCAGTACTTC.

The chain carries TRBV20-1 and TRBJ2-7; perhaps TRBD1 as D (6 bases). V shed 3 bases and J shed 0 bases, with 18 bases lying between them. Germline lookup yields CDR1 DFQATT and CDR2 SNEGSKA (reference sequence). CDR3 length equals 16 residues. The CDR3 DNA reads TGCAGTGCTAGTTCCTACGGGGACACGGGCTCCTACGAGCAGTACTTC. It yields the protein CSASSYGDTGSYEQYF.

In this sample, this clone turned up once. The gene calls are TRBV4-3 and TRBJ1-2, with 12 bases identical to TRBD1. Germline V lookup: CDR1 LGHNA, CDR2 YSLEER. The CDR3 sequence is 16 residues long. After removal of 0 bases from V and 7 bases from J, the junction contained 6 bases not matched to a gene. CDR3 sequence (DNA): TGCGCCAGCAGCCAAGATCCGGGACAGGGGGCGTCTGGCTACACCTTC. It codes for CASSQDPGQGASGYTF.

The chain employs TRBV3-1 (or the pseudogene TRBV3-2) and TRBJ1-3, with D unresolved. This CDR3 is 13 amino acids long. The V and J ends lost 8 bases and 0 bases respectively, with 8 bases between them. Per the germline V gene, CDR1 is LGHDT and CDR2 is YNNKEL (reference sequence). The CDR3 spells CASGDSSGNTIYF. CDR3 DNA sequence: TGTGCCAGCGGAGATTCCTCTGGAAACACCATATATTTT.

CDR3 sequence: CASSLGTGGEQYF. The CDR3 DNA follows: TGTGCCAGCAGCCTTGGGACAGGGGGGGAGCAGTACTTC. V usage is TRBV11-2 and J usage is TRBJ2-7, with 11 bases aligning to TRBD1. There are 13 residues in the CDR3. V shed 5 bases, J shed 7 bases, and the junction held 4 bases outside the gene matches. The germline CDR1 and CDR2 sequences are SGHAT and FQNNGV.

The V and J genes are TRBV11-3 and TRBJ2-1; TRBD1 might be the D (6 bases). This CDR3 is 13 amino acids long. V gave up 2 bases and J gave up 12 bases, with 14 bases separating them. Per germline, CDR1 SGHNT and CDR2 YENEEA. The CDR3 sequence is CASSLIQGVGQFF. The DNA of the CDR3 is TGTGCCAGCAGCTTAATACAGGGTGTCGGGCAGTTCTTC.

The CDR3 DNA reads as TGTGCCAGCAGCCGGGACAGGGGTTCACCCCTCCACTTT. This translates into CASSRDRGSPLHF. The chain is built from TRBV3-1 (or the pseudogene TRBV3-2) and TRBJ1-6; TRBD1 matches at 10 bases. After removal of 4 bases from V and 9 bases from J, the junction contained 0 bases not matched to a gene. The CDR3 is 13 amino acids. CDR1 is LGHDT, CDR2 YNNKEL, per germline (reference sequence).

The chain has TRBV16 and TRBJ2-3; 8 bases agree with TRBD1. This CDR3 is 15 amino acids long. The germline V gene encodes CDR1 KGHSY and CDR2 FQNENV. The V and J ends lost 4 bases and 5 bases, in that order; junction bases with no gene match: 8. This CDR3 is CASSLGTGRRDTQYF. The CDR3 nucleotides read TGTGCCAGCAGCCTAGGGACAGGACGGAGAGATACGCAGTATTTT.

The chain combines TRBV7-8 with TRBJ1-2; D unclear. Germline loops: CDR1 SGHVS, CDR2 FQNEAQ. CDR3 size: 14 residues. V was pared by 2 bases and J by 4 bases, with 11 bases between. The CDR3 spells CASSLSAQTYGYTF. The CDR3 coding sequence is TGTGCCAGCAGCTTATCCGCCCAGACCTATGGCTACACCTTC.

This chain links TRBV7-2 with TRBJ1-3; D not resolved. Germline values: CDR1 SGHTA, CDR2 FQGNSA. V was shortened by 0 bases and J by 0 bases, with 9 bases between the two germline ends. The CDR3 has 16 residues. CDR3 nucleotide sequence: TGTGCCAGCAGCTTAGCGTCCGCCCGCTCTGGAAACACCATATATTTT. Encoded protein: CASSLASARSGNTIYF.

This clone was found once. The rearrangement joins TRBV6-1 to TRBJ1-3; no firm D call. Germline CDR1 is MNHNS and CDR2 is SASEGT. V lost 5 bases and J lost 1, with 3 bases in between. The CDR3 loop spans 12 amino acids. The CDR3: CASSYSGNTIYF. The CDR3 nucleotides read TGTGCCAGCAGTTATTCTGGAAACACCATATATTTT.

The gene calls are TRBV6-2 or TRBV6-3 and TRBJ2-7; D gene unclear. Germline V lookup: CDR1 MNHEY, CDR2 SVGEGT. This CDR3 spans 12 amino acids. V was clipped by 4 bases and J by 4 bases, with 8 bases between them. The CDR3 nucleotides read TGTGCCAGCAGTTGGCGCAGATACGAGCAGTACTTC. Protein sequence: CASSWRRYEQYF.

In this sample, this clone turned up once. This chain joins TRBV29-1 and TRBJ1-2; tentative D call: TRBD1 (6 bases). This CDR3 is 11 amino acids long. CDR1 and CDR2 from the germline V gene are SQVTM and ANQGSEA. With 5 bases removed from V and 6 bases from J, the gap between germline ends came to 10 bases. CDR3 in amino acids: CSVPGQNGYTF. CDR3 bases: TGCAGCGTTCCCGGACAGAATGGCTACACCTTC. The entire variable domain, with the rest obtained from reference TRBV29-1 and TRBJ1-2, is as follows: SAVISQKPSRDICQRGTSLTIQCQVDSQVTMMFWYRQQPGQSLTLIATANQGSEATYESGFVIDKFPISRPNLTFSTLTVSNMSPEDSSIYLCSVPGQNGYTFGSGTRLTVV.

The gene calls are TRBV11-3 and TRBJ2-2; D gene ambiguous. The V and J ends lost 5 bases and 4 bases respectively, with 11 bases between them. CDR3 length: 14 residues. Germline CDR1 SGHNT, CDR2 YENEEA. The DNA for the CDR3 is TGTGCCAGCAGCCCGACCAGGAGCACCGGGGAGCTGTTTTTT. It is translated as CASSPTRSTGELFF.

This clone is a singleton in its sample. The CDR3 spells CASSLEGVANTEAFF. In nucleotides, the CDR3 is TGTGCCAGCAGCTTGGAAGGGGTGGCGAACACTGAAGCTTTCTTT. V gene TRBV5-5 combines with J gene TRBJ1-1; tentative D call: TRBD1 (5 bases). There are 15 residues in the CDR3. CDR1 and CDR2 (germline): SGHKS, YYEKEE (reference sequence). V dropped 0 bases and J dropped 1 base, with 10 bases sitting between them.

This clone was picked up one time. This chain joins TRBV2 and TRBJ1-1; the D is unclear. Germline V gene data show CDR1 as SNHLY and CDR2 as FYNNEI. V was cut by 4 bases and J by 0 bases, with 9 bases left in between. The length of the CDR3 is 14 residues. This chain's CDR3 is CASSARRMNTEAFF. CDR3 DNA: TGTGCCAGCAGTGCGAGGCGGATGAACACTGAAGCTTTCTTT.

The V and J genes are TRBV19 and TRBJ2-7; TRBD2 matches 8 bases. Trimming at V came to 5 bases and at J to 6 bases, leaving 9 bases not matched to a gene. The CDR3 spans 14 residues. The germline gives CDR1 LNHDA, CDR2 SQIVND (reference sequence). CDR3 sequence reads: CASSHPGLVGEQYF. The DNA for the CDR3 is TGTGCCAGTAGTCATCCGGGACTAGTAGGCGAGCAGTACTTC. Variable domain in full (rest from reference TRBV19 and TRBJ2-7): DGGITQSPKYLFRKEGQNVTLSCEQNLNHDAMYWYRQDPGQGLRLIYYSQIVNDFQKGDIAEGYSVSREKKESFPLTVTSAQKNPTAFYLCASSHPGLVGEQYFGPGTRLTVT.

About this clone itself: Other nucleotide sequences in the sample specify the same CDR3. V gene TRBV7-2 combines with J gene TRBJ1-1, with 7 bases identical to TRBD1. CDR1 is SGHTA, CDR2 FQGNSA, per germline. V shed 5 bases, J shed 1 base, and the junction held 4 bases outside the gene matches. The CDR3 has 14 amino acids. The CDR3 sequence is CASSLGQANTEAFF. The CDR3 DNA reads as TGTGCCAGCAGCCTAGGACAGGCGAACACTGAAGCTTTCTTT.

This clone was counted once. The V and J genes are TRBV7-9 and TRBJ1-1, with D unclear. The V end lost 5 bases, the J end lost 6 bases, and 7 bases lay between the germline ends. Germline CDR1 and CDR2: SEHNR and FQNEAQ (reference sequence). The length of the CDR3 is 11 residues. This CDR3 reads CASSREAEAFF. The CDR3 bases are TGTGCCAGCAGCCGGGAGGCTGAAGCTTTCTTT.

V and J are TRBV6-5 and TRBJ2-1; 8 bases map to TRBD2. The CDR3 has 15 amino acids. Germline lookup yields CDR1 MNHEY and CDR2 SVGAGI. V lost 4 bases, J lost 8 bases, and 10 bases stayed unmatched. In DNA form, the CDR3 reads TGTGCCAGCAGTTCCCTTGGCGGGGGGAATGATGAGCAGTTCTTC. This codes for CASSSLGGGNDEQFF.

The genes are TRBV13 and TRBJ2-7; no clear D gene. Trimming stripped 5 bases from V and 5 bases from J, with 16 bases between. The germline gives CDR1 PRHDT, CDR2 FYEKMQ (reference sequence). The CDR3 spans 14 residues. The CDR3 DNA follows: TGTGCCAGCAGCCCACCTCGGTCGAGCCACGAGCAGTACTTC. Translated, it gives CASSPPRSSHEQYF. Full variable domain (missing parts from reference TRBV13 and TRBJ2-7): AAGVIQSPRHLIKEKRETATLKCYPIPRHDTVYWYQQGPGQDPQFLISFYEKMQSDKGSIPDRFSAQQFSDYHSELNMSSLELGDSALYFCASSPPRSSHEQYFGPGTRLTVT.

Points on this clone: Other DNA variants within this sample encode the same CDR3. This rearrangement joins TRBV29-1 to TRBJ1-1; D not certain. Germline loops: CDR1 SQVTM, CDR2 ANQGSEA. The CDR3 runs 12 residues. Trimming took off 6 bases at V and 0 bases at J, with 8 bases between the two ends. For the CDR3, the DNA is TGCAGCGTAACCAGGATGAACACTGAAGCTTTCTTT. Encoded protein: CSVTRMNTEAFF.